The 26 T cell receptor beta chains below were found in one sample sequenced in a study of human T cells and chemical hapten exposure. TCRdb analysed the RACE reads with MiXCR anew, one entry per CDR3 protein. The sample carries roughly 52,000 distinct CDR3 sequences, more than 9.5% recorded once. As to time point: patch test 1, 2 weeks after DPC sensitization. Treatment: therapeutic diphenylcyclopropenone sensitization with weekly scalp DPC. The total RNA was obtained from whole blood that was not fractionated. The source was whole blood, collected in connection with sensitization to the hapten diphenylcyclopropenone (DPC). Receptor source: a middle-aged woman with alopecia areata. Some clones in this sample may be carry-over from other donors' samples.

This clonotype was found a few times. The chain recombines TRBV3-1 with TRBJ1-2; no reliable D call. Germline CDR1 reads LGHDT; CDR2 reads YNNKEL (reference sequence). The CDR3 totals 11 residues. V gave up 8 bases and J gave up 2 bases, with 6 bases separating them. CDR3 protein: CASGRNYGYTF. CDR3 bases: TGTGCCAGCGGCAGAAACTATGGCTACACCTTC.

This clonotype has a count of ten or more. The chain employs TRBV12-3 or TRBV12-4 and TRBJ2-7; 7 nucleotides agree with TRBD2. Trimming cost V 3 bases and J 2 bases; bases outside gene matches: 7. The length of the CDR3 is 15 residues. CDR3 sequence: CASSFLGGIAYEQYF. Here the CDR3 DNA reads TGTGCCAGCAGTTTTCTGGGGGGGATAGCCTACGAGCAGTACTTC.

This clonotype was detected only a few times. The chain combines TRBV6-5 with TRBJ1-6, with D possibly matching TRBD1 (6 bases). The CDR3 loop spans 17 amino acids. V was pared by 6 bases and J by 9 bases, with 24 bases between. Germline lookup yields CDR1 MNHEY and CDR2 SVGAGI. DNA for the CDR3: TGTGCCAGCAGCCCCAAGAGCGGACAGCCACAGAGTTCACCCCTCCACTTT. Protein sequence: CASSPKSGQPQSSPLHF.

The sample holds a few counts of this clonotype. The V and J genes are TRBV5-1 and TRBJ2-3; 9 bases line up with TRBD1. Germline V CDR1 and CDR2: SGHRS, YFSETQ. Trimming removed 4 bases from V and 5 bases from J; junction bases left unmatched: 5. This CDR3 is 14 amino acids long. This CDR3 reads CASSTGQGRDTQYF. DNA for the CDR3: TGCGCCAGCAGCACCGGACAGGGGAGAGATACGCAGTATTTT.

This clonotype was counted a few times. This CDR3 is CASSKGRSGNTIYF. CDR3 nucleotides: TGTGCCAGCAGCAAAGGGAGGTCTGGAAACACCATATATTTT. This rearrangement joins TRBV9 to TRBJ1-3; D unclear. CDR3 size: 14 residues. CDR1 and CDR2 (germline): SGDLS, YYNGEE. V was cut by 4 bases and J by 1 base, with 9 bases left in between. The complete variable domain, with remaining parts taken from reference TRBV9 and TRBJ1-3, reads DSGVTQTPKHLITATGQRVTLRCSPRSGDLSVYWYQQSLDQGLQFLIQYYNGEERAKGNILERFSAQQFPDLHSELNLSSLELGDSALYFCASSKGRSGNTIYFGEGSWLTVV.

This clonotype was counted between two and nine times. This chain joins TRBV6-5 and TRBJ1-6, with D perhaps TRBD1 (5 bases). The V end lost 6 bases, the J end lost 1 base, and 7 bases lay between the germline ends. CDR3 size: 14 residues. Germline-derived CDR1 and CDR2 are MNHEY and SVGAGI. CDR3 sequence reads: CASRGASYNSPLHF. CDR3 sequence (DNA): TGTGCCAGCAGAGGGGCTTCCTATAATTCACCCCTCCACTTT.

The CDR3 reads CASSPPMGETQYF. The CDR3 DNA follows: TGTGCCAGCTCACCTCCAATGGGAGAGACCCAGTACTTC. V is TRBV18 and J is TRBJ2-5; D ambiguous. Looked up from germline, CDR1 is KGHSH and CDR2 is LQKENI. CDR3 length equals 13 residues. V lost 3 bases, J lost 4 bases, and 9 bases lay in between.

The CDR3 region is CASSLGQFNEKLFF. The DNA of the CDR3 is TGCGCCAGCAGCTTGGGGCAGTTTAATGAAAAACTGTTTTTT. The chain recombines TRBV5-1 with TRBJ1-4, with D unresolved. V lost 0 bases, J lost 4 bases, and 7 bases lay in between. The CDR3 consists of 14 residues. Germline CDR1 is SGHRS and CDR2 is YFSETQ.

This clonotype was counted many times. The genes are TRBV7-2 and TRBJ2-2; maybe TRBD1 (6 bases). The CDR3 contains 13 residues. V was clipped by 5 bases and J by 6 bases, with 10 bases between them. The V gene's germline CDR1 is SGHTA and CDR2 FQGNSA. CDR3 sequence (DNA): TGTGCCAGCAGCCCAGGGGAGCCCGGGGAGCTGTTTTTT. Protein sequence: CASSPGEPGELFF.

This clonotype was seen ten or more times. The rearrangement joins TRBV29-1 to TRBJ1-1, with TRBD1 as a possible D gene (6 bases). CDR3 length equals 14 residues. V was clipped by 3 bases and J by 4 bases, with 15 bases between them. Looked up from germline, CDR1 is SQVTM and CDR2 is ANQGSEA. CDR3 sequence: CSVEPGQLGTEAFF. CDR3 coding DNA: TGCAGCGTTGAGCCAGGACAGTTGGGCACTGAAGCTTTCTTT. The full variable domain, completed using reference TRBV29-1 and TRBJ1-1, is SAVISQKPSRDICQRGTSLTIQCQVDSQVTMMFWYRQQPGQSLTLIATANQGSEATYESGFVIDKFPISRPNLTFSTLTVSNMSPEDSSIYLCSVEPGQLGTEAFFGQGTRLTVV.

The chain couples TRBV9 to TRBJ2-1; D gene uncertain. The CDR3 length is 15 residues. Trimming cost V 4 bases and J 2 bases, with 13 bases left between them. Germline V gives CDR1 SGDLS, CDR2 YYNGEE. The CDR3 here is CASSSKTIAYNEQFF. CDR3 DNA sequence: TGTGCCAGCAGCTCAAAGACGATAGCCTACAATGAGCAGTTCTTC.

In this sample, this clonotype turned up a few times. V gene TRBV6-1 combines with J gene TRBJ2-2, with D possibly called TRBD1 or TRBD2 (5 bases each). This CDR3 has 15 residues. Trimming left V 2 bases short and J 7 bases short, with 14 bases between. The V gene's germline CDR1 is MNHNS and CDR2 SASEGT. The CDR3 DNA reads TGTGCCAGCAGTGAAATGGGGGAAGTTGGCGGGGAGCTGTTTTTT. The encoded protein is CASSEMGEVGGELFF.

This chain connects TRBV28 to TRBJ2-1; the D gene is possibly TRBD2 (5 bases). The CDR3 sequence is 16 residues long. V lost 3 bases and J lost 3, with 15 bases in between. Germline loops: CDR1 MDHEN, CDR2 SYDVKM. The CDR3 sequence is CASSLDADFVYNEQFF. Here the CDR3 DNA reads TGTGCCAGCAGTTTGGACGCGGACTTCGTCTACAATGAGCAGTTCTTC.

This clonotype was detected ten times or more. J is TRBJ2-6 and V is TRBV19; unclear D gene. CDR3 size: 12 residues. Trimming stripped 4 bases from V and 12 bases from J, with 10 bases between. From germline, CDR1 is LNHDA and CDR2 SQIVND (reference sequence). The CDR3 reads CASSTTVRVLTF. CDR3 sequence (DNA): TGTGCCAGTAGTACGACCGTTCGCGTCCTGACTTTC.

This clonotype occurred many times. The gene calls are TRBV28 and TRBJ1-3; no clear D. Trimming stripped 5 bases from V and 0 bases from J, with 11 bases between. The V gene's germline CDR1 is MDHEN and CDR2 SYDVKM. The CDR3 runs 15 residues. DNA for the CDR3: TGTGCCAGCAGTCCAAGACGCAGCTCTGGAAACACCATATATTTT. Its translation: CASSPRRSSGNTIYF.

The table lists this clonotype with many counts. This chain joins TRBV18 and TRBJ1-6; TRBD1 agrees at 9 bases. V gave up 2 bases and J gave up 10 bases; unmatched junction bases: 6. This CDR3 is 15 amino acids long. CDR1 KGHSH and CDR2 LQKENI come from the germline V gene. The CDR3 nucleotides are TGTGCCAGCTCACCAGGGACAGGGTTTGAGTCACCCCTCCACTTT. Amino acids: CASSPGTGFESPLHF.

This clonotype was recorded many times. The V call is TRBV6-2 or TRBV6-3, the J call TRBJ2-1, with 7 bases aligning to TRBD1. The CDR3 contains 18 residues. J was trimmed by 1 base and V by 0 bases; bases with no gene match: 9. Germline V gene data show CDR1 as MNHEY and CDR2 as SVGEGT. Here the CDR3 DNA reads TGTGCCAGCAGTTACTCGATGGTTTTACAGGGGTCCTACAATGAGCAGTTCTTC. Protein product: CASSYSMVLQGSYNEQFF.

This clonotype was recorded at least ten times. The chain has TRBV4-1 and TRBJ2-7, with 9 positions matching TRBD2. The CDR3 consists of 18 residues. Losses at the gene ends were 1 base for V and 2 bases for J; bases not matched to a gene: 12. Germline-derived CDR1 and CDR2 are MGHRA and YSYEKL. CDR3 bases: TGCGCCAGCAGCCAAGGTACGGCTAGCGGGGTCCTAACCTACGAGCAGTACTTC. Protein sequence: CASSQGTASGVLTYEQYF.

This clonotype was seen at least ten times. The chain recombines TRBV18 with TRBJ2-5; unclear D gene. Germline values: CDR1 KGHSH, CDR2 LQKENI. The CDR3 covers 13 residues. The ends were cut back, 0 bases at V and 7 bases at J, with 9 bases in the middle. The CDR3 loop is CASSPPQPRTQYF. The CDR3, as DNA: TGTGCCAGCTCACCACCCCAGCCCCGGACCCAGTACTTC.

This clonotype came up a few times. V gene TRBV7-8 combines with J gene TRBJ1-6; possibly TRBD1 for D (5 bases). Germline CDR1 is SGHVS and CDR2 is FQNEAQ. V lost 5 bases, J lost 9 bases, and 11 bases lay in between. The CDR3 spans 13 residues. The CDR3 sequence: CASSPGGISPLHF. The CDR3 DNA reads as TGTGCCAGCAGCCCCGGGGGTATTTCACCCCTCCACTTT.

This clonotype appeared many times. The rearrangement joins TRBV19 to TRBJ2-3; D is unclear. The CDR3 length is 15 residues. The V end lost 4 bases, the J end lost 1 base, and 12 bases lay between the germline ends. CDR1 and CDR2 from the germline V gene are LNHDA and SQIVND (reference sequence). CDR3 protein: CASSTAGRRTDTQYF. The CDR3 nucleotides are TGTGCCAGTAGTACAGCTGGGCGGCGCACAGATACGCAGTATTTT.

This clonotype was counted between two and nine times. The chain is built from TRBV5-1 and TRBJ2-1; D uncertain. This CDR3 comprises 11 residues. The ends were cut back, 5 bases at V and 8 bases at J, with 8 bases in the middle. From germline, CDR1 is SGHRS and CDR2 YFSETQ. In nucleotides, the CDR3 is TGCGCCAGCAGGCTTTGGGATGAGCAGTTCTTC. This sequence encodes CASRLWDEQFF.

The chain recombines TRBV7-2 with TRBJ1-1, with a tentative D call TRBD1 (5 bases). Germline CDR1 and CDR2: SGHTA and FQGNSA. With 1 base removed from V and 2 bases from J, the gap between germline ends came to 11 bases. The CDR3 is 15 residues long. The CDR3 DNA follows: TGTGCCAGCAGCTTAGGAGGGGTTTTAAACACTGAAGCTTTCTTT. Translating it yields CASSLGGVLNTEAFF.

This chain uses TRBV20-1 with TRBJ1-5; TRBD1 might be the D (5 bases). V lost 7 bases and J lost 1, with 17 bases in between. CDR1 is DFQATT, CDR2 SNEGSKA, per germline (reference sequence). CDR3 length: 15 residues. The CDR3 DNA is TGCAGTGTCAGAATCAGGGTCGGAAGCAATCAGCCCCAGCATTTT. It encodes CSVRIRVGSNQPQHF.

This clonotype was counted many times. The genes are TRBV4-1 and TRBJ2-7; TRBD2 agrees at 7 bases. V trimming: 4 bases; J trimming: 6 bases; junction bases outside the gene matches: 18. CDR1 is MGHRA, CDR2 YSYEKL, per germline. CDR3 length: 17 amino acids. The chain's CDR3 is CASSPQAFIGGRGEQYF. The CDR3 DNA follows: TGCGCCAGCAGCCCCCAAGCTTTTATAGGCGGGAGAGGCGAGCAGTACTTC.

This clonotype came up many times. V usage is TRBV4-2 and J usage is TRBJ2-3; D gene uncertain. Germline CDR1 and CDR2: LGHNA and YNFKEQ. V lost 0 bases and J 0 bases, leaving 19 bases between the germline ends. CDR3 size: 19 residues. CDR3 sequence reads: CASSQEYKLPGYSTDTQYF. CDR3 coding DNA: TGTGCCAGCAGCCAAGAGTACAAGCTGCCCGGATATAGCACAGATACGCAGTATTTT.